This T cell receptor (beta chain) was captured in a study of regulatory T cells in long-lasting Graves disease. Study-wide findings and caveats: TCR diversity was lower in persistent Graves' patients than in newly diagnosed ones.

CDR3 size: 16 residues. Trimming removed 4 bases at V and 4 bases at J, with 17 bases between. In germline, CDR1 is SGHTA, CDR2 FQGTGA. Arm-PCR of CDR3 regions and iRepertoire HTBI primers were used to build TCR beta libraries. TCRdb reprocessed the multiplex PCR reads with MiXCR, giving one entry per CDR3 protein. The table includes approximately 400,000 distinct CDR3 sequences, about 16% detected once. Details on this clonotype: What it binds is not known.

The sample's time point: newly diagnosed GD, antithyroid drugs for less than 3 months. Generation of the TCR library employed RNA extracted from PBMCs. These sequences were also reported in another study, on T cells in Graves' hyperthyroidism and ophthalmopathy.

The chain carries TRBV7-3 and TRBJ2-1; TRBD2 is a possible D gene (6 bases). The TCR originated in a woman aged 25 to 39 with Graves disease. The sample consisted of peripheral blood mononuclear cells (PBMCs), taken at new diagnosis, from a patient treated with antithyroid drugs. The CDR3 DNA reads as TGTGCCAGCAGCTCTAACCCACTAGCAGAATACAATGAGCAGTTCTTC. It specifies CASSSNPLAEYNEQFF.